Listed below are T cell receptor beta chains from one sample, sequenced in a study of T cells in Graves' hyperthyroidism and ophthalmopathy. MiXCR was run by TCRdb on the multiplex PCR reads, yielding one entry per CDR3 protein. The table records 450,000 to 600,000 distinct CDR3 sequences, just under 20% of them present only once. The specimen was blood. These receptors all come from a man aged 40-50 years with Graves' ophthalmopathy. Both conserved end residues are part of each CDR3. The order of the fields is clone size, D gene, J gene, V gene, CDR3 protein, CDR3 DNA. The D gene is left open where the match is weak. Some rows have no size entry. The others give once, few or many, or a class for an expanded clone.

many | NA | TRBJ1-1 | TRBV2 | CASKGSDSMNTEAFF | TGTGCCAGCAAGGGATCGGACTCTATGAACACTGAAGCTTTCTTT
many | TRBD1 | TRBJ1-2 | TRBV3-1 | CASSQTGVGYTF | TGTGCCAGCAGCCAGACAGGGGTAGGCTACACCTTC
few | NA | TRBJ1-5 | TRBV16 | CASSQEGGGNQPQHF | TGTGCCAGCAGCCAAGAAGGGGGGGGCAATCAGCCCCAGCATTTT
NA | TRBD1 | TRBJ1-2 | TRBV27 | CASSTGQGSGWYGYTF | TGTGCCAGCAGTACGGGACAGGGGAGTGGATGGTATGGCTACACCTTC
NA | TRBD2 | TRBJ2-3 | TRBV13 | CASSWRLAGGTDTQYF | TGTGCCAGCAGCTGGAGGTTAGCGGGAGGCACAGATACGCAGTATTTT
few | NA | TRBJ1-3 | TRBV24-1 | CATSKTDRDTIYF | TGTGCCACCAGCAAGACGGATAGAGACACCATATATTTT
many | NA | TRBJ2-5 | TRBV7-9 | CASSSLATQETQYF | TGTGCCAGCAGCTCCCTAGCGACACAAGAGACCCAGTACTTC
NA | NA | TRBJ2-6 | TRBV19 | CASTSSGANVLTF | TGTGCCAGTACCTCCTCTGGGGCCAACGTCCTGACTTTC
once | NA | TRBJ2-5 | TRBV13 | CASSKYQETQYF | TGTGCCAGCAGCAAATACCAAGAGACCCAGTACTTC
few | TRBD2 | TRBJ2-1 | TRBV6-9 | CASSYSSGGAYNEQFF | TGTGCCAGCAGTTATAGTAGCGGGGGGGCATACAATGAGCAGTTCTTC
NA | NA | TRBJ2-7 | TRBV6-2/TRBV6-3 | CASSPQGGSAYEQYF | TGTGCCAGCAGCCCCCAGGGGGGCAGCGCCTACGAGCAGTACTTC
few | NA | TRBJ2-3 | TRBV6-2/TRBV6-3 | CAYLRPRRDTDTQYF | TGTGCCTACCTTCGACCGAGGAGAGACACAGATACGCAGTATTTT
NA | NA | TRBJ1-1 | TRBV20-1 | CSARRAGANTEAFF | TGCAGTGCTAGAAGGGCAGGGGCGAACACTGAAGCTTTCTTT
NA | TRBD2 | TRBJ2-5 | TRBV7-7 | CASGAGRRETQYF | TGTGCTAGCGGGGCGGGCAGAAGAGAGACCCAGTACTTC
few | TRBD1 | TRBJ2-7 | TRBV29-1 | CSVCMIAGGQSGEQYF | TGCAGCGTTTGCATGATCGCAGGGGGTCAATCTGGCGAGCAGTACTTC
NA | NA | TRBJ1-1 | TRBV19 | CASSSGRSEAFF | TGTGCCAGTAGTTCAGGGAGGTCTGAAGCTTTCTTT
NA | NA | TRBJ1-1 | TRBV4-3 | CASSQDSGFTGSDAEAFF | TGCGCCAGCAGCCAAGATTCGGGATTTACAGGGTCGGACGCTGAAGCTTTCTTT
NA | NA | TRBJ2-2 | TRBV7-9 | CASSPDGQSTGELFF | TGTGCCAGCAGCCCAGACGGACAGTCGACCGGGGAGCTGTTTTTT
many | NA | TRBJ2-5 | TRBV6-5 | CASSYSRETQYF | TGTGCCAGCAGTTACTCGAGAGAGACCCAGTACTTC
NA | NA | TRBJ2-5 | TRBV6-1 | CASSDTPGFGESDF | TGTGCCAGCAGTGACACTCCCGGGTTCGGGGAATCGGACTTC
few | TRBD2 | TRBJ2-2 | TRBV9 | CASSVALAGANTGELFF | TGTGCCAGCAGCGTAGCTTTAGCGGGGGCAAACACCGGGGAGCTGTTTTTT
NA | TRBD1 | TRBJ1-6 | TRBV7-9 | CASSSPSGQGSSPLHF | TGTGCCAGCAGCTCCCCGTCTGGACAGGGGAGTTCACCCCTCCACTTT
few | NA | TRBJ1-1 | TRBV14 | CASSLLRGTTEAFF | TGTGCCAGCAGCTTACTTCGGGGGACTACTGAAGCTTTCTTT
few | TRBD1 | TRBJ2-5 | TRBV20-1 | CSATRGWQETQYF | TGCAGTGCTACCAGGGGGTGGCAAGAGACCCAGTACTTC
many | NA | TRBJ2-3 | TRBV18 | CASSPPNKQTDTQYF | TGTGCCAGCTCACCACCGAACAAACAGACAGATACGCAGTATTTT
NA | TRBD1 | TRBJ1-4 | TRBV7-2 | CASSSYRGREKLFF | TGTGCCAGCAGCTCATACAGGGGGCGTGAAAAACTGTTTTTT
few | NA | TRBJ2-6 | TRBV7-9 | CASSYATPGANVLTF | TGTGCCAGCAGCTACGCAACCCCTGGGGCCAACGTCCTGACTTTC
NA | TRBD2 | TRBJ2-2 | TRBV5-1 | CASSLPLGLAGGANTGELFF | TGCGCCAGCAGCTTACCATTGGGACTAGCGGGAGGAGCGAACACCGGGGAGCTGTTTTTT
NA | TRBD1 | TRBJ2-3 | TRBV19 | CASSIDPGGLDTQYF | TGTGCCAGTAGTATAGATCCAGGGGGCTTAGATACGCAGTATTTT
few | NA | TRBJ2-3 | TRBV7-2 | CASSLMRDTQYF | TGTGCCAGCAGCTTAATGAGGGATACGCAGTATTTT
few | NA | TRBJ2-2 | TRBV5-1 | CASSLESVGNTGELFF | TGCGCCAGCAGCTTAGAGTCGGTTGGGAACACCGGGGAGCTGTTTTTT
NA | TRBD2 | TRBJ2-2 | TRBV7-3 | CAGAFSTSGRNYTGELFF | TGTGCCGGGGCGTTTTCGACTAGCGGGAGGAATTACACCGGGGAGCTGTTTTTT
many | NA | TRBJ1-1 | TRBV11-3 | CASSARGRSHTEAFF | TGTGCCAGCAGCGCCAGAGGCCGGTCGCACACTGAAGCTTTCTTT